This is a list of T cell receptor beta chains from one sample in a study of cytomegalovirus exposure and HLA in healthy donors. TCRdb keeps only in-frame clones here, not all; method: immunoSEQ multiplex PCR. Here the sample spans some 71,000 clones, about 74% being singletons. Sequenced: PBMCs. The receptors shown here come from a woman aged 30 to 39 in good health and CMV-seropositive. Each CDR3 is given with its conserved first and last residue. A D gene is named only where the DNA matches it firmly. Size is omitted from some rows. Given values are once, few, many or a class for expanded clones.

>TRBJ2-1|-|TRBV5-8|TRBD2
CASSFRRRLAGASHNEQFF
TGTGCCAGCAGCTTTAGACGGAGACTAGCGGGAGCTTCCCACAATGAGCAGTTCTTC
>TRBJ2-3|-|TRBV6-1|TRBD2
CASSELAGKTDTQYF
TGTGCCAGCAGTGAACTAGCGGGAAAGACAGATACGCAGTATTTT
>TRBJ1-1|-|TRBV14|-
CASSQETVNTEAFF
TGTGCCAGCAGCCAAGAAACGGTTAACACTGAAGCTTTCTTT
>TRBJ2-7|-|TRBV28|-
CASSLGRYEQYF
TGTGCCAGCAGTTTGGGGCGTTACGAGCAGTACTTC
>TRBJ2-1|-|TRBV6-5|-
CASRRLSYNEQFF
TGTGCCAGCAGGCGACTATCGTACAATGAGCAGTTCTTC
>TRBJ2-2|-|TRBV28|-
CASSSPLGGGTAGELFF
TGTGCCAGCAGCTCCCCTTTGGGAGGGGGGACGGCCGGGGAGCTGTTTTTT
>TRBJ1-1|-|TRBV5-1|TRBD1
CASSSQGANTEAFF
TGCGCCAGCAGCTCACAGGGGGCGAACACTGAAGCTTTCTTT
>TRBJ1-3|few|TRBV7-8|-
CASSLAGGAIYF
TGTGCCAGCAGCCTTGCGGGCGGGGCCATATATTTT
>TRBJ1-4|-|TRBV30|-
CAYERPSQNEKLFF
TGTGCCTACGAGAGGCCGAGCCAAAATGAAAAACTGTTTTTT
>TRBJ2-5|-|TRBV5-1|TRBD2
CASSVPGLAGSRETQYF
TGCGCCAGCAGCGTACCGGGACTAGCGGGATCCAGAGAGACCCAGTACTTC
>TRBJ2-4|-|TRBV6-5|-
CASSYSDYVSDIQYF
TGTGCCAGCAGTTACTCGGACTATGTATCGGACATTCAGTACTTC
>TRBJ2-1|-|TRBV2|TRBD2
CASSKVLAGGPREQFF
TGTGCCAGCAGCAAAGTACTAGCGGGAGGGCCACGGGAGCAGTTCTTC
>TRBJ1-3|few|TRBV30|-
CAWQTASSGNTIYF
TGTGCCTGGCAAACTGCTAGCTCTGGAAACACCATATATTTT
>TRBJ2-4|once|TRBV7-9|TRBD2
CASSPGGRDKNIQYF
TGTGCCAGCAGCCCCGGTGGGAGGGACAAAAACATTCAGTACTTC
>TRBJ2-3|-|TRBV10-3|TRBD1
CAISDRQGLGDTQYF
TGTGCCATCAGCGATAGACAGGGGTTGGGAGATACGCAGTATTTT
>TRBJ1-1|-|TRBV28|-
CASSAISFRELNTEAFF
TGTGCCAGCAGTGCAATAAGCTTCAGGGAATTGAACACTGAAGCTTTCTTT
>TRBJ2-7|-|TRBV14|TRBD2
CASSQVAGGPQEQYF
TGTGCCAGCAGCCAAGTAGCGGGAGGGCCGCAAGAGCAGTACTTC
>TRBJ2-1|-|TRBV30|TRBD1
CAWDRDNEQFF
TGTGCCTGGGACAGGGACAATGAGCAGTTCTTC
>TRBJ2-7|-|TRBV28|TRBD2
CASSLSYLETSGIGVAEQYF
TGTGCCAGCAGTTTATCGTATCTCGAGACTAGCGGGATAGGTGTAGCCGAGCAGTACTTC
>TRBJ2-1|once|TRBV4-1|-
CASSLELKEQFF
TGCGCCAGCAGCCTGGAGTTGAAGGAGCAGTTCTTC
>TRBJ1-1|-|TRBV5-6|-
CASSQGHRNTEAFF
TGTGCCAGCAGCCAGGGACACAGAAACACTGAAGCTTTCTTT
>TRBJ1-2|-|TRBV25-1|-
CASSAPTDLLYGYTF
TGTGCCAGCAGTGCGCCGACAGATCTCCTCTATGGCTACACCTTC
>TRBJ1-5|-|TRBV27|-
CASNPAGGNQPQHF
TGTGCCAGCAATCCGGCAGGGGGCAATCAGCCCCAGCATTTT
>TRBJ2-5|-|TRBV10-1|TRBD2
CASSPGTSGEYQETQYF
TGCGCCAGCAGCCCCGGGACTAGCGGCGAGTACCAAGAGACCCAGTACTTC
>TRBJ1-1|-|TRBV6-5|-
CASSYSGGLRTEAFF
TGTGCCAGCAGTTACTCGGGAGGGTTAAGGACTGAAGCTTTCTTT
>TRBJ1-1|-|TRBV30|TRBD1
CAWTATGGATEAFF
TGTGCCTGGACCGCTACAGGGGGTGCCACTGAAGCTTTCTTT
>TRBJ1-3|once|TRBV2|-
CASSEFDFPGNTIYF
TGTGCCAGCAGTGAATTCGACTTTCCTGGAAACACCATATATTTT
>TRBJ1-1|-|TRBV6-5|TRBD1
CASSLGQVNTEAFF
TGTGCCAGCAGTTTAGGACAGGTGAACACTGAAGCTTTCTTT
>TRBJ2-7|-|TRBV5-4|TRBD2
CASSSTTSGRSHEQYF
TGTGCCAGCAGCTCCACGACTAGCGGGAGATCCCACGAGCAGTACTTC
>TRBJ1-5|-|TRBV15|-
CATSRQGKGLQPQHF
TGTGCCACCAGCAGACAGGGTAAGGGTTTGCAGCCCCAGCATTTT
>TRBJ1-2|-|TRBV6-5|-
CASSYAGGGRGYTF
TGTGCCAGCAGTTACGCGGGGGGCGGCCGCGGCTACACCTTC
>TRBJ1-4|few|TRBV7-9|-
CASSLIAATNEKLFF
TGTGCCAGCAGCTTAATAGCAGCAACTAATGAAAAACTGTTTTTT
>TRBJ1-5|-|TRBV4-1|-
CASSQEIQQAGALARIKPQHF
TGCGCCAGCAGCCAAGAAATTCAACAGGCGGGGGCCTTAGCCCGGATCAAGCCCCAGCATTTT
>TRBJ1-2|-|TRBV29-1|-
CSVEDEPGHLYGYTF
TGCAGCGTTGAAGACGAACCGGGACACCTCTATGGCTACACCTTC
>TRBJ1-1|-|TRBV10-3|TRBD1
CAIRGGQGQNTEAFF
TGTGCCATCAGGGGGGGACAGGGCCAGAACACTGAAGCTTTCTTT
>TRBJ1-2|-|TRBV6-5|-
CASSYSRGSGYYGYTF
TGTGCCAGCAGTTACTCGAGAGGTTCAGGGTACTATGGCTACACCTTC
>TRBJ1-2|-|TRBV2|TRBD1
CASSGQGAWDGYTF
TGTGCCAGCAGTGGACAGGGGGCGTGGGATGGCTACACCTTC
>TRBJ2-7|-|TRBV15|TRBD1
CATSRGEGTVKTYEQYF
TGTGCCACCAGCAGAGGTGAGGGGACAGTTAAGACCTACGAGCAGTACTTC
>TRBJ1-2|few|TRBV28|-
CASSPEGANYGYTF
TGTGCCAGCAGCCCTGAGGGCGCTAACTATGGCTACACCTTC
>TRBJ2-1|-|TRBV28|TRBD1
CASSPPSGGSYNEQFF
TGTGCCAGCAGTCCCCCCTCAGGGGGTTCCTACAATGAGCAGTTCTTC
>TRBJ2-3|-|TRBV4-3|TRBD2
CASSHALAGGEWTDTQYF
TGCGCCAGCAGCCACGCCCTAGCGGGAGGGGAATGGACAGATACGCAGTATTTT
>TRBJ2-3|few|TRBV30|-
CAWSVGDTQYF
TGTGCCTGGAGTGTCGGAGATACGCAGTATTTT